This TCR beta chain was documented in a study of OX40 agonist ivuxolimab in advanced cancers. Study-wide findings and caveats: Clonal expansion was seen in CD4+ and CD8+ blood T cells by week 6 at 0.1 to 3.0 mg/kg.

The sampling schedule covered blood at baseline, cycle 4 day 1, and cycle 7 day 1. On this clone: Its antigen is unknown.

Here immunoSEQ multiplex PCR was the method, and the copy in TCRdb shows in-frame clones only, minus some. Here the sample spans tens of thousands of clones, roughly 91% being singletons. V shed 4 bases and J shed 1 base, with 18 bases lying between them. CDR3 length: 17 amino acids. Germline CDR1 and CDR2: MDHEN and SYDVKM. The chain uses TRBV28 and TRBJ2-3; D is ambiguous. The sequence was obtained from an adult with an advanced solid tumor such as melanoma, head and neck, liver or kidney cancer. Sequenced here: CD4+ or CD8+ T cells sorted from blood, sampled in a trial of the OX40 agonist ivuxolimab. The chain's CDR3 is CASSSLRSSAGTDTQYF. CDR3 bases: TGTGCCAGCAGTTCCCTCCGTTCCAGCGCCGGCACAGATACGCAGTATTTT.